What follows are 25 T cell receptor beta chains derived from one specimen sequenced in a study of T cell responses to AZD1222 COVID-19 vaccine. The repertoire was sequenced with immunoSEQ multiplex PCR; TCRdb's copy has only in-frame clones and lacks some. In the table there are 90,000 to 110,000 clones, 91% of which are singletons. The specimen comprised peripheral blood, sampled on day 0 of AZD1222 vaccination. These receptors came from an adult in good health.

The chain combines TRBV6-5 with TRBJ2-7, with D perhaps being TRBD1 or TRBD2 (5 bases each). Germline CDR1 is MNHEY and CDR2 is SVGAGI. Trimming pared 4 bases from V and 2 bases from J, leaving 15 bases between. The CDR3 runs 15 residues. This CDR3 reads CASSSLGERPYEQYF. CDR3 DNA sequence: TGTGCCAGCAGTTCTTTGGGGGAGAGACCCTACGAGCAGTACTTC.

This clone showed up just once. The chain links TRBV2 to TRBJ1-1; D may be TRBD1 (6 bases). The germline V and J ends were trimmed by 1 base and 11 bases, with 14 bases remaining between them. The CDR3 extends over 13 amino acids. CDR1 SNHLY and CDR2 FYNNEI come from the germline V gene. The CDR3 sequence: CASSEGTAFSAFF. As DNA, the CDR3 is TGTGCCAGCAGTGAAGGGACAGCTTTTTCGGCTTTCTTT.

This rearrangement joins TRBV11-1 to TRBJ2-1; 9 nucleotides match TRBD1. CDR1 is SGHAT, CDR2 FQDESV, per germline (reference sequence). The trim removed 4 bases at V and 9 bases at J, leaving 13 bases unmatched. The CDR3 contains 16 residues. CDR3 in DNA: TGTGCCAGCAGCTCCCAGACCCCGGGACAGGGTGGTGAGCAGTTCTTC. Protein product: CASSSQTPGQGGEQFF.

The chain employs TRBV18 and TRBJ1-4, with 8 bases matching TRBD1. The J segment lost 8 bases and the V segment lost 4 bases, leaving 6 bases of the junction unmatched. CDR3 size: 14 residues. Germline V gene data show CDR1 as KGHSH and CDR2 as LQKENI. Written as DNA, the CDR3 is TGTGCCAGCTCACTACTGACAGGGGAAGAAAAACTGTTTTTT. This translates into CASSLLTGEEKLFF.

CDR3 amino acids: CASSETDTRGGYTF. The CDR3 DNA follows: TGTGCCAGCAGTGAAACGGACACTCGGGGCGGCTACACCTTC. V usage is TRBV6-1 and J usage is TRBJ1-2, with D possibly being TRBD1 (5 bases). This CDR3 spans 14 amino acids. The germline V gene has CDR1 MNHNS and CDR2 SASEGT. V was clipped by 2 bases and J by 8 bases, with 15 bases between them.

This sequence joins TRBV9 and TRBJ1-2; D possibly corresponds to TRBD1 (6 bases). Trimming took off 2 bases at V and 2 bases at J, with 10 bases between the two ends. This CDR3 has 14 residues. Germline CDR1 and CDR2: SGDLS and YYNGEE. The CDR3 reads CASSVGTLNYGYTF. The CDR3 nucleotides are TGTGCCAGCAGCGTTGGGACACTCAACTATGGCTACACCTTC.

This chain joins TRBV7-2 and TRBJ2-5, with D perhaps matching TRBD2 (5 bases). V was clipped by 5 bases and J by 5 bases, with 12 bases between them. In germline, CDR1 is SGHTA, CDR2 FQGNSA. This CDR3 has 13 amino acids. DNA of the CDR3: TGTGCCAGCAGCATCCGGGGTGGGGAGACCCAGTACTTC. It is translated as CASSIRGGETQYF.

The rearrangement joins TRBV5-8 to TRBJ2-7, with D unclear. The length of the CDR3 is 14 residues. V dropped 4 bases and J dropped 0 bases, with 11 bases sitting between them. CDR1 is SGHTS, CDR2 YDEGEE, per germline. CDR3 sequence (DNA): TGTGCCAGCAGCCCGAGAAAGGGCTCCTACGAGCAGTACTTC. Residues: CASSPRKGSYEQYF.

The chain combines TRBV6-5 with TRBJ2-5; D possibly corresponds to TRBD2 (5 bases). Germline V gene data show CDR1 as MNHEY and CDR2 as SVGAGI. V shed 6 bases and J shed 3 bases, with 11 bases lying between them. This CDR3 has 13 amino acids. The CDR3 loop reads CASSPRGKETQYF. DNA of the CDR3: TGTGCCAGCAGCCCCCGGGGAAAAGAGACCCAGTACTTC.

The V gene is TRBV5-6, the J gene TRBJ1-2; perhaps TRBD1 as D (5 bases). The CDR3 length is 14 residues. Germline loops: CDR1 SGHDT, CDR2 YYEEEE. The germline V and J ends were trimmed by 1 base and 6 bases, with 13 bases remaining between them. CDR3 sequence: CASSLFGGTNGYTF. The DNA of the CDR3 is TGTGCCAGCAGCTTGTTCGGCGGGACCAATGGCTACACCTTC.

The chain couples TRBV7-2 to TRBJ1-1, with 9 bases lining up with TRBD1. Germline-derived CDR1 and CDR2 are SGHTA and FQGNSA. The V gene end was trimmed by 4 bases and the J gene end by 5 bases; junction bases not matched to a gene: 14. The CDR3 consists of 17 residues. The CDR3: CASSSAGPGQGFTEAFF. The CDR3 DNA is TGTGCCAGCAGCTCCGCCGGACCGGGACAGGGTTTTACTGAAGCTTTCTTT.

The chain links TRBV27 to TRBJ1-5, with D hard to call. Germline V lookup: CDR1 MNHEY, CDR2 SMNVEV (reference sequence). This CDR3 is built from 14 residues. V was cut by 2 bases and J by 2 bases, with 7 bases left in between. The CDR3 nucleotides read TGTGCCAGCAGTTTAACCTGGGGCAATCAGCCCCAGCATTTT. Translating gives CASSLTWGNQPQHF.

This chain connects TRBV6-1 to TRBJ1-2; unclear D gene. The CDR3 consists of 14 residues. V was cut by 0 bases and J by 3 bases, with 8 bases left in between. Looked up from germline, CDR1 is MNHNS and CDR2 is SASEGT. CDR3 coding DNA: TGTGCCAGCAGTGAAGCAGGGCAGGACTATGGCTACACCTTC. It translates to CASSEAGQDYGYTF.

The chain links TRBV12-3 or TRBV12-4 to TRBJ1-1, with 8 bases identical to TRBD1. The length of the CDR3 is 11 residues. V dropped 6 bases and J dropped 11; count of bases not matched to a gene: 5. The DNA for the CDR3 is TGTGCCAGCAGAGCACAGGGGGTGGCTTTCTTT. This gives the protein CASRAQGVAFF.

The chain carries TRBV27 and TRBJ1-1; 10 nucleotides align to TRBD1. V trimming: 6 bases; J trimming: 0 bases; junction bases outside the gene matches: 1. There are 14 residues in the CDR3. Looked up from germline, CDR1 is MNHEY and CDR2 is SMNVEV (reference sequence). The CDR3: CASRGQGMNTEAFF. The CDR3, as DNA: TGTGCCAGCAGGGGACAGGGGATGAACACTGAAGCTTTCTTT.

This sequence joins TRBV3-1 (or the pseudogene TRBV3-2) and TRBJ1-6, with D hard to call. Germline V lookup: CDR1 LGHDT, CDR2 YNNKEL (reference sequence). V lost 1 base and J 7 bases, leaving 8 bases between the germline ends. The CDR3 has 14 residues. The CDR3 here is CASSQVVRNSPLHF. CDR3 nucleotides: TGTGCCAGCAGCCAAGTGGTCCGCAATTCACCCCTCCACTTT.

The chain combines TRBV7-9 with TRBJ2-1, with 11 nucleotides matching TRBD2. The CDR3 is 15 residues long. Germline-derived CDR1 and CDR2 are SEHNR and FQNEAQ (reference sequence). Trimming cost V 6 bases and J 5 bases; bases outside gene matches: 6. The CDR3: CASRELAGEDNEQFF. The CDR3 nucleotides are TGTGCCAGCAGAGAACTAGCGGGGGAGGACAATGAGCAGTTCTTC.

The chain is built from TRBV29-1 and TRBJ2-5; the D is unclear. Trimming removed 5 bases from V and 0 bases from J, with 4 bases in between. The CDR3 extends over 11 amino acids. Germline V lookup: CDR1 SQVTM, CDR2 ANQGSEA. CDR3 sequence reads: CSVLDQETQYF. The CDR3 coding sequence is TGCAGCGTTCTCGACCAAGAGACCCAGTACTTC.

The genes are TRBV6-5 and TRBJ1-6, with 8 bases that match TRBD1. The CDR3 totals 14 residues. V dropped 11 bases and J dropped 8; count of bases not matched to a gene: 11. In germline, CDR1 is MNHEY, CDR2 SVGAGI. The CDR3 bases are TGTGCCTGTTGTCGAGACAGGGGCGATTCACCCCTCCACTTT. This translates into CACCRDRGDSPLHF.

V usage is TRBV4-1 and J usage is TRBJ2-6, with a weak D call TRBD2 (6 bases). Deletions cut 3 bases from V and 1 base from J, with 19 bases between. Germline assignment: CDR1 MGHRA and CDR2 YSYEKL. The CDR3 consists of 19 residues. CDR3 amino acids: CASSQIKGLLLSGANVLTF. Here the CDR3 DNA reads TGCGCCAGCAGCCAGATAAAGGGACTTCTCTTATCTGGGGCCAACGTCCTGACTTTC.

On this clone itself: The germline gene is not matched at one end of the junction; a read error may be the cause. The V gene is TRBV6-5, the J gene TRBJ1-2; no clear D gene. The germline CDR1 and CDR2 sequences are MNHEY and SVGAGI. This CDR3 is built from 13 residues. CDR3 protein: CASSDSTNYGYTF. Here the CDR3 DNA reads TGTGCCAGCAGTGACTCGACTAACTATGGCTACACCTTC.

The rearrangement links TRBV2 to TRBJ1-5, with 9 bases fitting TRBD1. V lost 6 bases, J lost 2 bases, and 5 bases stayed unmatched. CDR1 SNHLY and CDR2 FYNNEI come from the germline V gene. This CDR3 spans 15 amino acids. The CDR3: CASRPGQGGNQPQHF. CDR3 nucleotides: TGTGCCAGCAGACCGGGACAGGGCGGCAATCAGCCCCAGCATTTT.

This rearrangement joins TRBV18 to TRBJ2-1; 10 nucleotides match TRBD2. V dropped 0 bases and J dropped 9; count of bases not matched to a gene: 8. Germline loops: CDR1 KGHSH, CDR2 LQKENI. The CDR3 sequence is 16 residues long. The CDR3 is CASSPPGQRGGGEQFF. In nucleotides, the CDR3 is TGTGCCAGCTCACCACCGGGCCAGCGGGGGGGCGGTGAGCAGTTCTTC.

The CDR3, as DNA: TGTGCCACCAGCTACAGGAGAAATTCACCCCTCCACTTT. Translating gives CATSYRRNSPLHF. The chain has TRBV15 and TRBJ1-6; D is perhaps TRBD1 (5 bases). Trimming cost V 5 bases and J 7 bases, with 9 bases left between them. The CDR3 spans 13 residues. CDR1 is LNHNV, CDR2 YYDKDF, per germline (reference sequence).

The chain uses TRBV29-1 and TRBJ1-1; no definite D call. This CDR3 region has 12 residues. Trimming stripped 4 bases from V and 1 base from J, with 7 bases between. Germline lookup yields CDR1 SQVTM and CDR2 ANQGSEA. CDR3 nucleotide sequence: TGCAGCGTTGGGCTTCCGAACACTGAAGCTTTCTTT. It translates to CSVGLPNTEAFF.